This TCR beta chain was found in a study of T cells of healthy individuals. Many counts were recorded for this clonotype. J lost 0 bases, V lost 3 bases, and 4 bases had no gene match. This CDR3 has 15 amino acids. Germline values: CDR1 SGDLS, CDR2 YYNGEE. TCRdb reprocessed the 5' RACE reads with MiXCR, giving one entry per CDR3 protein. Among some 39,000 distinct CDR3 sequences listed, roughly 4.3% were seen once. The chain links TRBV9 to TRBJ2-3, with 7 bases matching TRBD1. The TCR was taken from a human donor in good health. CDR3 residues: CASSGLQGSTDTQYF. DNA of the CDR3: TGTGCCAGCAGCGGACTACAGGGGAGCACAGATACGCAGTATTTT.